The rows below give T cell receptor beta chains drawn from one sample of a study of CD8 T cells in Susac syndrome. MiXCR, run by TCRdb on the immunoSEQ multiplex PCR reads, gives a single entry per CDR3 protein. The sample records some 180,000 distinct CDR3 sequences, about 95% being singletons. The source material was CD4+ T cells from PBMCs. All receptors derive from a human donor in good health. Each CDR3 is given with its conserved first and last residue. D genes are given only for firm matches.

J gene | V gene | D gene | CDR3 DNA | CDR3 protein
TRBJ2-3 | TRBV29-1 | - | TGCAGCGTTGATGGGGCACCAGATACGCAGTATTTT | CSVDGAPDTQYF
TRBJ2-2 | TRBV7-2 | TRBD2 | TGTGCCAGCAGCTTGCACCCTAGCGGGCTTTACACCGGGGAGCTGTTTTTT | CASSLHPSGLYTGELFF
TRBJ1-2 | TRBV20-1 | - | TGCAGTGCTAGAGATCCCAGAAGGTGGGGCTACACCTTC | CSARDPRRWGYTF
TRBJ2-7 | TRBV4-2 | TRBD2 | TGTGCCAGCAGCCGCCTATCCGGGACTAGCGGTATGGCCTCCTACGAGCAGTACTTC | CASSRLSGTSGMASYEQYF
TRBJ1-3 | TRBV2 | - | TGTGCCAGCACCGACGGGAACTCTGGAAACACCATATATTTT | CASTDGNSGNTIYF
TRBJ1-5 | TRBV2 | - | TGTGCCAGCACGCCCCAGCATTTT | CASTPQHF
TRBJ2-1 | TRBV28 | - | TGTGCCAGCAGCTCCCGTTATGAGCAGTTCTTC | CASSSRYEQFF
TRBJ2-1 | TRBV14 | TRBD2 | TGTGCCAGCAGCCGATCCGGGACTAGCGGTCGTCGTGTCTACAATGAGCAGTTCTTC | CASSRSGTSGRRVYNEQFF
TRBJ1-2 | TRBV29-1 | TRBD1 | TGCAGCGCTGTCCAGGGGGCGGACTATGGCTACACCTTC | CSAVQGADYGYTF
TRBJ2-1 | TRBV9 | TRBD2 | TGTGCCAGCAGCGTAGAGGGACTAGCCGTCGGGCAGTTCTTC | CASSVEGLAVGQFF
TRBJ2-2 | TRBV7-2 | TRBD1 | TGTGCCAGCAGCGCTCGACAGGGGTTCACCGGGGAGCTGTTTTTT | CASSARQGFTGELFF
TRBJ2-1 | TRBV20-1 | - | TGCAGTGCTAGACCGGACCTTAATGAGCAGTTCTTC | CSARPDLNEQFF
TRBJ1-1 | TRBV29-1 | TRBD1 | TGCAGCGTTGCCCTAGGAACGACAGGGGGAACTGAAGCTTTCTTT | CSVALGTTGGTEAFF
TRBJ1-1 | TRBV25-1 | - | TGTGCCAGCCGAGGACGGAAGAACACTGAAGCTTTCTTT | CASRGRKNTEAFF
TRBJ1-1 | TRBV23-1 | TRBD1 | TGCGCCAGCCAAGGACAGGGGGCGAGGGGTGAAGCTTTCTTT | CASQGQGARGEAFF
TRBJ2-1 | TRBV7-9 | TRBD2 | TGTGCCACCCGGGAGGCTAGCGGGAAATATGAGCAGTTCTTC | CATREASGKYEQFF
TRBJ2-6 | TRBV29-1 | TRBD1 | TGCAGCGTTTCGACAGGGTCTGGGGCCAACGTCCTGACTTTC | CSVSTGSGANVLTF